This is a list of T cell receptor beta chains from one sample in a study of blood T cell repertoires in COVID-19. TCRdb's table, derived via immunoSEQ multiplex PCR, lists solely in-frame clones and lacks some. The table shows about 64,000 clones, with about 70% occurring only once. Sequenced sample: peripheral blood. All receptors derive from a human donor in a cohort sampled during active COVID-19. The CDR3 runs from the conserved cysteine through the conserved F or W. D genes are given only for firm matches. A row's size may be missing; if present it is once, few, many or a size class.

>TRBJ2-3|few|TRBD2|TRBV29-1
CSVEGSSGGTDTQYF
TGCAGCGTTGAGGGGAGTAGCGGGGGTACAGATACGCAGTATTTT
>TRBJ1-4|NA|NA|TRBV28
CATTQLNEKLFF
TGTGCCACCACCCAACTTAATGAAAAACTGTTTTTT
>TRBJ1-2|NA|TRBD1|TRBV5-6
CASSFGTGSLSGYTF
TGTGCCAGCAGCTTCGGGACAGGGAGTCTATCTGGCTACACCTTC
>TRBJ2-5|NA|TRBD2|TRBV4-1
CASSHGTSGGALETQYF
TGCGCCAGCAGCCACGGGACTAGCGGGGGGGCCCTTGAGACCCAGTACTTC
>TRBJ2-7|NA|NA|TRBV5-4
CASSLANEYEQYF
TGTGCCAGCAGCTTGGCCAACGAGTACGAGCAGTACTTC
>TRBJ1-2|few|TRBD1|TRBV5-1
CASSLVPGGVGGYTF
TGCGCCAGCAGCTTGGTCCCAGGGGGCGTGGGTGGCTACACCTTC
>TRBJ1-6|NA|NA|TRBV10-3
CAISEGGANSPLHF
TGTGCCATCAGTGAGGGGGGCGCTAATTCACCCCTCCACTTT
>TRBJ2-2|few|TRBD1|TRBV19
CASIPQGASTGELFF
TGTGCCAGTATTCCACAGGGGGCGTCCACCGGGGAGCTGTTTTTT
>TRBJ1-1|NA|NA|TRBV4-2
CASSQVPENTEAFF
TGTGCCAGCAGCCAAGTCCCAGAGAACACTGAAGCTTTCTTT
>TRBJ1-5|NA|NA|TRBV27
CASSFNRDQPQHF
TGTGCCAGCAGTTTTAACAGGGATCAGCCCCAGCATTTT
>TRBJ2-1|NA|TRBD1|TRBV25-1
CASSERRTGGLDEQFF
TGTGCCAGCAGTGAAAGGAGGACAGGGGGACTCGATGAGCAGTTCTTC
>TRBJ2-7|NA|TRBD2|TRBV24-1
CATSKSTSGSSYEQYF
TGTGCCACCAGTAAGAGTACTAGCGGAAGCTCCTACGAGCAGTACTTC
>TRBJ1-2|NA|NA|TRBV5-1
CASSPTVQGNGYTF
TGCGCCAGCAGCCCAACTGTCCAGGGAAATGGCTACACCTTC
>TRBJ1-2|NA|TRBD1|TRBV18
CASSPGQGHLNYGYTF
TGTGCCAGCTCACCGGGACAGGGGCATTTGAACTATGGCTACACCTTC
>TRBJ2-2|NA|NA|TRBV9
CASSKQGRDTGELFF
TGTGCCAGCAGCAAGCAGGGTAGGGACACCGGGGAGCTGTTTTTT
>TRBJ2-5|NA|NA|TRBV2
CASSETGAGGETQYF
TGTGCCAGCAGTGAGACGGGGGCCGGGGGGGAGACCCAGTACTTC
>TRBJ2-7|NA|NA|TRBV28
CASSLSVLYEQYF
TGTGCCAGCAGTTTAAGTGTGCTATACGAGCAGTACTTC
>TRBJ1-2|NA|NA|TRBV3-1/TRBV3-2
CASSQETLYGYTF
TGTGCCAGCAGCCAAGAAACTCTTTATGGCTACACCTTC
>TRBJ1-5|NA|TRBD1|TRBV2
CATQDPEGQGGNSNQPQHF
TGTGCCACTCAGGACCCCGAGGGACAGGGGGGAAATAGCAATCAGCCCCAGCATTTT
>TRBJ1-2|NA|NA|TRBV5-1
CASSLSSGGYTF
TGCGCCAGCAGCTTGTCTTCGGGTGGCTACACCTTC
>TRBJ1-2|NA|TRBD1|TRBV29-1
CSAGQGGYGYTF
TGCAGCGCCGGACAGGGCGGCTATGGCTACACCTTC